A selection of T cell receptor beta chains follows, all from one sample in a study of T cells in localized non-small cell lung cancer. Generated by immunoSEQ multiplex PCR, the TCRdb table keeps only in-frame clones and is missing some. The sample yields approximately 28,000 clones, 92% seen once. The sequenced sample was peripheral blood mononuclear cells, obtained before any cancer treatment. The receptors come from a woman aged 35 to 70 with stage III lung adenocarcinoma. Each CDR3 is given with its conserved first and last residue. The D gene is left open where the match is weak. Clone size is stated in some rows and not others, as once, few, many or a class when expanded.

CDR3nt	CDR3aa	v_gene	j_gene	d_gene	len	abundance
TGTGCCAGCAGCCTAAGGGGAGGGACAACTCCCTACGAGCAGTACTTC	CASSLRGGTTPYEQYF	TRBV7-9	TRBJ2-7	.	16	.
TGCAGCGTTGAATTAGCGGGAGGGACCCCGAGCTCCTACGAGCAGTACTTC	CSVELAGGTPSSYEQYF	TRBV29-1	TRBJ2-7	TRBD2	17	.
TGTGCCAGCCGGCTCGGGACAGGGCACAATGAGCAGTTCTTC	CASRLGTGHNEQFF	TRBV6-5	TRBJ2-1	TRBD1	14	.
TGTGCCAGCAGTTTACCAGGGGAACAGAGAAACACCATATATTTT	CASSLPGEQRNTIYF	TRBV6-6	TRBJ1-3	.	15	.
TGTGCCAGCAGCCTGGGACCACACAATGAGCAGTTCTTC	CASSLGPHNEQFF	TRBV5-5	TRBJ2-1	.	13	.
TGCGCCAGCAGCTTGGAAACAGGGAGGATGACTGAAGCTTTCTTT	CASSLETGRMTEAFF	TRBV5-1	TRBJ1-1	.	15	.
TGTGCCAGCAGCCCGGACCGAATCTATGGCTACACCTTC	CASSPDRIYGYTF	TRBV7-2	TRBJ1-2	.	13	once
TGTGCCAGCAAAAACTTGCGGGGGGCCGGGGATGAGCAGTTCTTC	CASKNLRGAGDEQFF	TRBV2	TRBJ2-1	TRBD2	15	.
TGTGCCAGCAGCAAGGACTCCTGGGAAGGAGCTTTCTTT	CASSKDSWEGAFF	TRBV28	TRBJ1-1	.	13	.
TGTGCCAGCAGCACGGGACCCCGCGGGGAGACCCAGTACTTC	CASSTGPRGETQYF	TRBV9	TRBJ2-5	.	14	.
TGCGCCAGCAGCCAAGATCGGGAGGTTGGCTACACCTTC	CASSQDREVGYTF	TRBV4-1	TRBJ1-2	.	13	.
TGTGCCAGCAGTTACGACGGGGAGGCCTACGAGCAGTACTTC	CASSYDGEAYEQYF	TRBV6-5	TRBJ2-7	.	14	.
TGTGCCATCAGAAGGGACCTAAATGGTAACACTGAAGCTTTCTTT	CAIRRDLNGNTEAFF	TRBV10-3	TRBJ1-1	.	15	.
TGTGCCAGCAGCGTAGACGGAGGCGCTGGCTACACCTTC	CASSVDGGAGYTF	TRBV9	TRBJ1-2	.	13	.
TGTGCCAGCAGCGTAGCTAGCACCGACAATGAGCAGTTCTTC	CASSVASTDNEQFF	TRBV9	TRBJ2-1	.	14	.
TGTGCCTGGAGTGTACAGGGAGTTAATGAAAAACTGTTTTTT	CAWSVQGVNEKLFF	TRBV30	TRBJ1-4	.	14	.
TGTGCCAGCAGAAACAGGGTCATGAACACTGAAGCTTTCTTT	CASRNRVMNTEAFF	TRBV6-6	TRBJ1-1	.	14	.
TGCGCCAGCAGCTTGGAAGGGGACCTCAATGGCTACACCTTC	CASSLEGDLNGYTF	TRBV5-1	TRBJ1-2	.	14	.
TGTGCCAGCTCACCAGGGACAGACCCTTACAATGAGCAGTTCTTC	CASSPGTDPYNEQFF	TRBV18	TRBJ2-1	TRBD1	15	.
TGTGCCAGCAGCGTAGGGGGTAGAACGGATACGCAGTATTTT	CASSVGGRTDTQYF	TRBV9	TRBJ2-3	.	14	.
TGTGCCAGCAGCCGGACAGGACCTATTAACTATGGCTACACCTTC	CASSRTGPINYGYTF	TRBV11-2	TRBJ1-2	TRBD1	15	.
TGTGCCAGCAGCTTGATGGGTGCCTCTGGCTACACCTTC	CASSLMGASGYTF	TRBV11-2	TRBJ1-2	.	13	.
TGTGCCAGTAGTATAGGGGGGGTCCTCACAGATACGCAGTATTTT	CASSIGGVLTDTQYF	TRBV19	TRBJ2-3	.	15	.
TGTGCCAGCAGCTTGGTCCCTTACAATGAGCAGTTCTTC	CASSLVPYNEQFF	TRBV6-6	TRBJ2-1	.	13	.
TGTGCCAGCACCTACTACGAGTCTTCTGGAAACACCATATATTTT	CASTYYESSGNTIYF	TRBV2	TRBJ1-3	.	15	few
TGTGCCACCAGCAGAGATAGGGACCGCTATGGCTACACCTTC	CATSRDRDRYGYTF	TRBV15	TRBJ1-2	.	14	.
TGTGCCAGCTCACCGGGACAGGGGGTAGGGTCACCCCTCCACTTT	CASSPGQGVGSPLHF	TRBV18	TRBJ1-6	TRBD1	15	.
TGTGCCAGCAGCTCCTTCGGAGCGGAAACAGATACGCAGTATTTT	CASSSFGAETDTQYF	TRBV11-3	TRBJ2-3	.	15	.
TGTGCCAGCTCTTATCTGGGGGGGGGCCCCACTGAAGCTTTCTTT	CASSYLGGGPTEAFF	TRBV27	TRBJ1-1	.	15	.
TGTGCCAGCAGTCGACAGGCCTCCTCCTACGAGCAGTACTTC	CASSRQASSYEQYF	TRBV2	TRBJ2-7	.	14	.
TGTGCCTGGAGTAGAGGGAGGACAGGTTCCTACGAGCAGTACTTC	CAWSRGRTGSYEQYF	TRBV30	TRBJ2-7	.	15	.
TGTGCCAGCAGCACATCGACAGGGGGTAACTATGGCTACACCTTC	CASSTSTGGNYGYTF	TRBV7-2	TRBJ1-2	TRBD1	15	.
TGTGCCAGCTCACCACGGGACATCTATGGCTACACCTTC	CASSPRDIYGYTF	TRBV18	TRBJ1-2	.	13	.
TGCGCCAGCAGCTCGGGACAGGGGGACGGCACCGGGGAGCTGTTTTTT	CASSSGQGDGTGELFF	TRBV5-1	TRBJ2-2	TRBD1	16	.
TGTGCCAGCAGCCTCGGGCCCTACAATGAGCAGTTCTTC	CASSLGPYNEQFF	TRBV7-6	TRBJ2-1	.	13	.
TGTGCCAGCAGCTTGAAGTACGGCCAATCTGATGTACAGCCCCAGCATTTT	CASSLKYGQSDVQPQHF	TRBV5-6	TRBJ1-5	.	17	once
TGTGCCAGCAGTTTACCAGGTTGGAGTACTGAAGCTTTCTTT	CASSLPGWSTEAFF	TRBV28	TRBJ1-1	.	14	.
TGTGCCAGCTCACCGACTGGGGGAGGCGCTGAAGCTTTCTTT	CASSPTGGGAEAFF	TRBV18	TRBJ1-1	.	14	once
TGTGCCAGCAGTCCAGGCCGGGACAGGGCGGGCGGCTACACCTTC	CASSPGRDRAGGYTF	TRBV27	TRBJ1-2	TRBD1	15	.
TGTGCCAGCAGTCGGACAGGGGTAAATGAGCAGTTCTTC	CASSRTGVNEQFF	TRBV7-2	TRBJ2-1	TRBD1	13	.
TGTGCCAGCAGCCGGGACAGGGGCTACGAGCAGTACTTC	CASSRDRGYEQYF	TRBV6-5	TRBJ2-7	TRBD1	13	.
TGTGCCAGCGGAGGGCTACCTCCCTACGAGCAGTACTTC	CASGGLPPYEQYF	TRBV7-2	TRBJ2-7	.	13	.
TGTGCCAGCAGCCCGGACAGGGGGCGAGATACGCAGTATTTT	CASSPDRGRDTQYF	TRBV7-2	TRBJ2-3	TRBD1	14	.
TGTGCCAGCAATAAACTAGCGGGGTCACAAGAGACCCAGTACTTC	CASNKLAGSQETQYF	TRBV6-5	TRBJ2-5	TRBD2	15	.
TGTGCCAGCAGGACTAGCGGAATAAACTACGAGCAGTACTTC	CASRTSGINYEQYF	TRBV28	TRBJ2-7	TRBD2	14	.
TGCGCCAGCAGCTTACTAGCGGGAGATCACAATGAGCAGTTCTTC	CASSLLAGDHNEQFF	TRBV5-1	TRBJ2-1	TRBD2	15	.
TGTGCCACCAGCAGAGAACAGGTACCCTACGAGCAGTACTTC	CATSREQVPYEQYF	TRBV15	TRBJ2-7	.	14	.
TGTGCCACTACTAGCGGTCCTAGCACAGATACGCAGTATTTT	CATTSGPSTDTQYF	TRBV2	TRBJ2-3	TRBD2	14	.
TGTGCCAGCAGCGCTGGTGCGGGAACTCGAGAGACCCAGTACTTC	CASSAGAGTRETQYF	TRBV9	TRBJ2-5	.	15	.
TGCGCCAGCGCCTCGCACGAAGGGACCGTCTATGGCTACACCTTC	CASASHEGTVYGYTF	TRBV10-2	TRBJ1-2	.	15	.
TGTGCCAGTCTGTGGGGGAATGAGCAGTTCTTC	CASLWGNEQFF	TRBV27	TRBJ2-1	.	11	.
TGTGCCAGCTCGCCCAGAGGAGCGGGGGGATCAGATACGCAGTATTTT	CASSPRGAGGSDTQYF	TRBV18	TRBJ2-3	TRBD2	16	once
TGTGCCAGCAGTATCGGGACAGGGCAATCACCCCTCCACTTT	CASSIGTGQSPLHF	TRBV5-5	TRBJ1-6	TRBD1	14	.
TGTGCCAGTAGTAGGAACGGACAGGGGGGGTCCTACGAGCAGTACTTC	CASSRNGQGGSYEQYF	TRBV19	TRBJ2-7	TRBD1	16	once